The rows below give T cell receptor beta chains drawn from one sample of a study of blood T cell repertoires in COVID-19. Method: immunoSEQ multiplex PCR; TCRdb's copy keeps in-frame clones and lacks some. The repertoire holds 150,000 to 200,000 clones, with 76% as singletons. What was sequenced was PBMCs or T cells enriched from blood (not recorded which). The receptor source for this set is a woman in her forties or fifties with acute COVID-19. The CDR3 runs from the conserved cysteine through the conserved F or W. The order of the fields is D gene, clone size, V gene, J gene, CDR3 DNA, CDR3 protein. A D gene is named only where the DNA matches it firmly. Some rows mark clone size as missing; the rest say once, few, many or name a class of expanded clone.

D: .; size: .; V: TRBV28; J: TRBJ1-2; DNA: TGTGCCAGCAGTAACACCGGGAATAACTATGGCTACACCTTC; CDR3: CASSNTGNNYGYTF
D: .; size: .; V: TRBV9; J: TRBJ2-1; DNA: TGTGCCAGCAGCGGCGCCGGGGATTACTACAATGAGCAGTTCTTC; CDR3: CASSGAGDYYNEQFF
D: TRBD1; size: .; V: TRBV29-1; J: TRBJ2-5; DNA: TGCAGCGTTGCCAAAGGACAGGGGGCTAGTCGGGAGACCCAGTACTTC; CDR3: CSVAKGQGASRETQYF
D: .; size: few; V: TRBV19; J: TRBJ2-3; DNA: TGTGCCAGTAGTCAGGGACTGCACGTCACAGATACGCAGTATTTT; CDR3: CASSQGLHVTDTQYF
D: .; size: .; V: TRBV13; J: TRBJ2-2; DNA: TGTGCCAGCAGCTCCCTCGAGCGGTTCAGTCCGAACACCGGGGAGCTGTTTTTT; CDR3: CASSSLERFSPNTGELFF
D: .; size: .; V: TRBV6-5; J: TRBJ1-3; DNA: TGTGCCAGCAGTCCCAGGGAAGAGGCTGGAAACACCATATATTTT; CDR3: CASSPREEAGNTIYF
D: .; size: .; V: TRBV7-9; J: TRBJ2-3; DNA: TGTGCCACCACCAGTCCCTCGACGGGGGACACAGATACGCAGTATTTT; CDR3: CATTSPSTGDTDTQYF
D: .; size: once; V: TRBV6-5; J: TRBJ1-1; DNA: TGTGCCAGCAGTTACGTACCGGGACAAAACACTGAAGCTTTCTTT; CDR3: CASSYVPGQNTEAFF
D: .; size: .; V: TRBV3-1/TRBV3-2; J: TRBJ2-5; DNA: TGTGCCACCACCAACGGGTGGGGGGGGCCCCGGGAGACCCAGTACTTC; CDR3: CATTNGWGGPRETQYF
D: TRBD1; size: .; V: TRBV28; J: TRBJ2-2; DNA: TGTGCCAGCAGTTTCGGGGCAGGGGGAAACACCGGGGAGCTGTTTTTT; CDR3: CASSFGAGGNTGELFF
D: .; size: .; V: TRBV28; J: TRBJ1-2; DNA: TGTGCCAGCAGTCTGACAGGCTCCGGCTACACCTTC; CDR3: CASSLTGSGYTF
D: .; size: .; V: TRBV30; J: TRBJ1-5; DNA: TGTGCCTGGAATTCAGGAAAGGAAAATCAGCCCCAGCATTTT; CDR3: CAWNSGKENQPQHF
D: .; size: .; V: TRBV19; J: TRBJ1-5; DNA: TGTGCCAGTAGTATTGGCAACAGGGTCAATCAGCCCCAGCATTTT; CDR3: CASSIGNRVNQPQHF
D: .; size: .; V: TRBV29-1; J: TRBJ2-3; DNA: TGCAGCGTTGAGGTTCTAGCCGGGGATACGCAGTATTTT; CDR3: CSVEVLAGDTQYF
D: .; size: .; V: TRBV6-5; J: TRBJ1-2; DNA: TGTGCCAGCAGTACCCAGGGCTCCTATGGCTACACCTTC; CDR3: CASSTQGSYGYTF
D: .; size: .; V: TRBV7-7; J: TRBJ2-3; DNA: TGTGCCAGCAGCCCGTACTTAGAGGATACGCAGTATTTT; CDR3: CASSPYLEDTQYF
D: TRBD1; size: .; V: TRBV27; J: TRBJ2-1; DNA: TGTGCCAGCAGTTCCATCTTCAGGGGGCAATACAATGAGCAGTTCTTC; CDR3: CASSSIFRGQYNEQFF
D: .; size: .; V: TRBV6-5; J: TRBJ2-3; DNA: TGTGCCAGCAGTTACAGTAATTCCGGTCCAGATACGCAGTATTTT; CDR3: CASSYSNSGPDTQYF
D: TRBD1; size: .; V: TRBV5-5; J: TRBJ1-1; DNA: TGTGCCAGCAGCTTGGGGACAGGATCCACTGAAGCTTTCTTT; CDR3: CASSLGTGSTEAFF
D: TRBD1; size: few; V: TRBV29-1; J: TRBJ1-2; DNA: TGCAGCGTGGTTGGGACAGCCGATGGCTACACCTTC; CDR3: CSVVGTADGYTF
D: .; size: .; V: TRBV7-8; J: TRBJ1-2; DNA: TGTGCCAGCAGCCCCGGGGGGGTGCGAGGCTACACCTTC; CDR3: CASSPGGVRGYTF
D: TRBD1; size: .; V: TRBV9; J: TRBJ1-2; DNA: TGTGCCAGCACCACCTCGACAGGGTCGATGGGTGGCTACACCTTC; CDR3: CASTTSTGSMGGYTF
D: TRBD1; size: .; V: TRBV28; J: TRBJ2-4; DNA: TGTGCCAGCAATCACCGGGACAGGGGATTTAACATTCAGTACTTC; CDR3: CASNHRDRGFNIQYF
D: TRBD1; size: .; V: TRBV5-1; J: TRBJ2-3; DNA: TGCGCCAGCAGCTTGCCAGGGGGCACGGCGACAGATACGCAGTATTTT; CDR3: CASSLPGGTATDTQYF
D: .; size: few; V: TRBV27; J: TRBJ1-3; DNA: TGTGCCAGCAGTTTACAGATTGGAAACACCATATATTTT; CDR3: CASSLQIGNTIYF
D: .; size: .; V: TRBV7-3; J: TRBJ2-1; DNA: TGTGCCAGCAGCTTCGACAGAGGCTACAATGAGCAGTTCTTC; CDR3: CASSFDRGYNEQFF
D: TRBD2; size: few; V: TRBV14; J: TRBJ2-1; DNA: TGTGCCAGCAGCCAAATTCGGGGGGGGTACAATGAGCAGTTCTTC; CDR3: CASSQIRGGYNEQFF
D: .; size: .; V: TRBV25-1; J: TRBJ1-1; DNA: TGTGCCAGCAGTTTACTATTGAACACTGAAGCTTTCTTT; CDR3: CASSLLLNTEAFF
D: .; size: once; V: TRBV9; J: TRBJ2-1; DNA: TGTGCCAGCAGCCCCAGCGGGCGCCCCTACAATGAGCAGTTCTTC; CDR3: CASSPSGRPYNEQFF